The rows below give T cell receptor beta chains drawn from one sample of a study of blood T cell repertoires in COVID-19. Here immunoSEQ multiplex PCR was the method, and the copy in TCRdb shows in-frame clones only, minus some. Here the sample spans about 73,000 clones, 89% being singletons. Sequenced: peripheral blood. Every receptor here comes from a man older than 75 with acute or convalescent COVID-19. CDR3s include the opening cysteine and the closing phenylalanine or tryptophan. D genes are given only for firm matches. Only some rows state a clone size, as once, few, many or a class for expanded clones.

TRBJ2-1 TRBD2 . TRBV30 TGTGCCTGGAGTCCGGTTGGGACTAGTAAAAATGAGCAGTTCTTC CAWSPVGTSKNEQFF
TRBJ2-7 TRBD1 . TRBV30 TGTGCCTGGAGTGTAGTGACAGGGGGTGAGGAGCAGTACTTC CAWSVVTGGEEQYF
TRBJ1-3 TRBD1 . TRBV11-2 TGTGCCAGCAGCCGGCCAGGGGGAGGAAACACCATATATTTT CASSRPGGGNTIYF
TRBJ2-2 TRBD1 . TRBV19 TGTGCCAGTAGTATCGGCCGAACAGGGGGCACCGGGGAGCTGTTTTTT CASSIGRTGGTGELFF
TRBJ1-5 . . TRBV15 TGTGCCACCAGCAGAGATCCGGGGGGCTTTCAGCCCCAGCATTTT CATSRDPGGFQPQHF
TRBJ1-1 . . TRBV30 TGTGCCTGGAGTGGTCAGGGAGGGATAACTGAAGCTTTCTTT CAWSGQGGITEAFF
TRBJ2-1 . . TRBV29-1 TGCAGCGTTGAAAGTGCCGGGGGTAGCTCCTACAATGAGCAGTTCTTC CSVESAGGSSYNEQFF
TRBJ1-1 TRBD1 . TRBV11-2 TGTGCCAGCAGCGTGCGACAGGGCAACACTGAAGCTTTCTTT CASSVRQGNTEAFF
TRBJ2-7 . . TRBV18 TGTGCCAGCTCACCACAGTTTTCAGGGTTCCTTACCTACGAGCAGTACTTC CASSPQFSGFLTYEQYF
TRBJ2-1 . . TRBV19 TGTGCCAGTAGTATAGAGATGGGACATCGTGAGCAGTTCTTC CASSIEMGHREQFF
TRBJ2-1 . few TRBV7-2 TGTGCCAGCAGCTGGAATAGGGGGAGCCATGAGCAGTTCTTC CASSWNRGSHEQFF
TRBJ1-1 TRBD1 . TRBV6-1 TGTGCCAGCAGTTTAACAGGGGACGGCACTGAAGCTTTCTTT CASSLTGDGTEAFF
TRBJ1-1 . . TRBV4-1 TGCGCCAGCAGCCGATTTGGTTTCAGGGCCGAAAATGAAGCTTTCTTT CASSRFGFRAENEAFF
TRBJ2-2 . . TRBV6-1 TGTGCCAGCAGTGAATCCCTCCTGAGCACCGGGGAGCTGTTTTTT CASSESLLSTGELFF
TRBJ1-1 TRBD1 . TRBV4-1 TGCGCCAGCAGCCGAGGGGACAGGGGCACTGAAGCTTTCTTT CASSRGDRGTEAFF